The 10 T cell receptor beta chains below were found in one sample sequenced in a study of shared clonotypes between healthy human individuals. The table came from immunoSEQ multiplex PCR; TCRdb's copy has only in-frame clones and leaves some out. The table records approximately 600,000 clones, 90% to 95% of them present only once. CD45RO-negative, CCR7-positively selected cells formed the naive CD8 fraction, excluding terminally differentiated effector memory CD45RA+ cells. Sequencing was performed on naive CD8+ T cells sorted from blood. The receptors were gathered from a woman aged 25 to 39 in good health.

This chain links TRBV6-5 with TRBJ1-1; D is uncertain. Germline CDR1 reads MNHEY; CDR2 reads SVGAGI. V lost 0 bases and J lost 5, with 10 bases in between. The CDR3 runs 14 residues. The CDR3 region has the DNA TGTGCCAGCAGTTACTCCGGGTCTATAACTGAAGCTTTCTTT. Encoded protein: CASSYSGSITEAFF.

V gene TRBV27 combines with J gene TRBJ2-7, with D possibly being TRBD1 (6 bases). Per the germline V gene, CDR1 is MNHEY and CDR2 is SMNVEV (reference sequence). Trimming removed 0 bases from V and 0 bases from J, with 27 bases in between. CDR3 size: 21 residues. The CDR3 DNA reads TGTGCCAGCAGTTTATCAGGGCGTGGCAGGGGCCTGCAAATAAACTCCTACGAGCAGTACTTC. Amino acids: CASSLSGRGRGLQINSYEQYF.

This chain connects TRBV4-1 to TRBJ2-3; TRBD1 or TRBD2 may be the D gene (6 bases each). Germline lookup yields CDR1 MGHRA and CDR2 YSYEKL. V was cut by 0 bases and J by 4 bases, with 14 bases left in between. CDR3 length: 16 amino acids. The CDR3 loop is CASSQEGGGRADTQYF. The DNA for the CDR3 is TGCGCCAGCAGCCAAGAAGGAGGGGGGCGGGCAGATACGCAGTATTTT.

The CDR3 loop reads CASSLAGNWGYTF. CDR3 nucleotides: TGTGCCAGCAGTTTAGCCGGGAATTGGGGCTACACCTTC. The chain uses TRBV27 and TRBJ1-2; D call uncertain. Germline loops: CDR1 MNHEY, CDR2 SMNVEV (reference sequence). Trimming shortened V by 2 bases and J by 8 bases, and 12 bases separated the two germline ends. This CDR3 spans 13 amino acids.

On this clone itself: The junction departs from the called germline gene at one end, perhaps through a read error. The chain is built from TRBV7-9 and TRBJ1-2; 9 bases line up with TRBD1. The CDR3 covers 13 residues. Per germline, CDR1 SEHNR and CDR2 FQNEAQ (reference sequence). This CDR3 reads CASSLVGTGYTHF. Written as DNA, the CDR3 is TGTGCCAGCAGCTTAGTTGGGACAGGGTATACCCACTTC.

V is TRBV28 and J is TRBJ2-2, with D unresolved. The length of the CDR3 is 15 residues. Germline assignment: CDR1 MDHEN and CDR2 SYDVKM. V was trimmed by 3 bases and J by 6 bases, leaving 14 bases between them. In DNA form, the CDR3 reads TGTGCCAGCAGTTTGGTCGCCCTGGTCGCCGGGGAGCTGTTTTTT. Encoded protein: CASSLVALVAGELFF.

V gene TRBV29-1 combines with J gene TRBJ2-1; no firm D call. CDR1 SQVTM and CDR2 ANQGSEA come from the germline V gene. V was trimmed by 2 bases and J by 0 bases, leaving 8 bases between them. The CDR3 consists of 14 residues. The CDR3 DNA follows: TGCAGCGTTGAAATCTGGAGCTCCTACAATGAGCAGTTCTTC. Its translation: CSVEIWSSYNEQFF.

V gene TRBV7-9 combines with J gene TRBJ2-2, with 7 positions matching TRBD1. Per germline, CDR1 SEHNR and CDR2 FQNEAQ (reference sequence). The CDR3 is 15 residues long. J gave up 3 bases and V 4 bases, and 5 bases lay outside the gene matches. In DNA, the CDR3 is TGTGCCAGCAGCTGGGGACAGACATACACCGGGGAGCTGTTTTTT. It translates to CASSWGQTYTGELFF.

The CDR3 DNA reads TGTGCCGGCGACCCGGGGGACAGGGGCGCGGGGACTGAAGCTTTCTTT. Translation gives CAGDPGDRGAGTEAFF. The rearrangement uses TRBV7-9 and TRBJ1-1; 10 nucleotides align to TRBD1. With 11 bases clipped from V and 5 bases from J, the junction kept 17 bases outside the gene matches. Germline V gene sequence: CDR1 SEHNR, CDR2 FQNEAQ (reference sequence). The CDR3 runs to 16 residues. The variable domain in full, completed from reference TRBV7-9 and TRBJ1-1, reads DTGVSQNPRHKITKRGQNVTFRCDPISEHNRLYWYRQTLGQGPEFLTYFQNEAQLEKSRLLSDRFSAERPKGSFSTLEIQRTEQGDSAMYLCAGDPGDRGAGTEAFFGQGTRLTVV.

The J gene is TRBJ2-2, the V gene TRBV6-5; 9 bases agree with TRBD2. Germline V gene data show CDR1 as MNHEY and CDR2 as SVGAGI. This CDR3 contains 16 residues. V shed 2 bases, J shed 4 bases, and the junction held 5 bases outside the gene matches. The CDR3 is CASSYPAGGGTGELFF. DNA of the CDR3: TGTGCCAGCAGTTACCCAGCGGGAGGCGGCACCGGGGAGCTGTTTTTT.